Following are 19 T cell receptor beta chains from one sample sequenced in a study of blood T cell repertoires in COVID-19. Libraries were prepared by immunoSEQ multiplex PCR; TCRdb keeps only in-frame clonotypes and omits some of them. The sample contains under 200,000 clones, around 85% of which appear only once. The sample taken for sequencing was peripheral blood. The receptors originated from a man aged 55-75 years who had recovered from COVID-19.

The chain combines TRBV6-5 with TRBJ1-2; 8 bases match TRBD1. From germline, CDR1 is MNHEY and CDR2 SVGAGI. V trimming: 6 bases; J trimming: 0 bases; junction bases outside the gene matches: 6. CDR3 length: 15 amino acids. DNA for the CDR3: TGTGCCAGCAGCAACGGACAGGGCCCTAACTATGGCTACACCTTC. Amino acids: CASSNGQGPNYGYTF.

This chain joins TRBV6-5 and TRBJ1-5; D possibly corresponds to TRBD1 (5 bases). Germline CDR1 MNHEY, CDR2 SVGAGI. This CDR3 has 16 residues. V was trimmed by 0 bases and J by 1 base, leaving 10 bases between them. CDR3 sequence (DNA): TGTGCCAGCAGTTACTCTTGGACAAGGAGCAATCAGCCCCAGCATTTT. Residues: CASSYSWTRSNQPQHF.

V usage is TRBV5-4 and J usage is TRBJ1-4; maybe TRBD1 (5 bases). V lost 4 bases and J 5 bases, leaving 15 bases between the germline ends. The CDR3 runs to 15 residues. Germline values: CDR1 SGHNT, CDR2 YYREEE (reference sequence). CDR3 loop: CASSLMGGGNEKLFF. The DNA for the CDR3 is TGTGCCAGCAGCCTAATGGGGGGTGGGAATGAAAAACTGTTTTTT.

This chain joins TRBV21-1 and TRBJ2-2; whether TRBD1, the table's D call, matches the DNA was not checked. TRBV21-1 has pseudogene status. This CDR3 has 14 residues. CDR3 DNA sequence: TGTGCCAGTCTTCCGGGACAGGGGGCCGGGGAGCTGTTTTTT. Translating it yields CASLPGQGAGELFF.

V gene TRBV2 combines with J gene TRBJ1-5, with D perhaps matching TRBD1 (6 bases). The V and J ends lost 6 bases and 2 bases respectively, with 17 bases between them. CDR1 and CDR2 from the germline V gene are SNHLY and FYNNEI. This CDR3 comprises 16 residues. The CDR3 protein is CASRISAGDGNQPQHF. Written as DNA, the CDR3 is TGTGCCAGCAGAATAAGCGCAGGGGACGGCAATCAGCCCCAGCATTTT.

The genes are TRBV20-1 and TRBJ2-1, with a possible D match to TRBD2 (6 bases). The CDR3 runs to 11 residues. Trimming pared 6 bases from V and 10 bases from J, leaving 13 bases between. CDR1 is DFQATT and CDR2 is SNEGSKA in the germline V gene (reference sequence). CDR3 in DNA: TGCAGTGCCCGACTCCGGGGGGAGCAGTTCTTC. Residues: CSARLRGEQFF.

The V and J genes are TRBV7-9 and TRBJ2-4; TRBD2 aligns across 9 bases. V trimming: 1 base; J trimming: 6 bases; junction bases outside the gene matches: 4. From germline, CDR1 is SEHNR and CDR2 FQNEAQ (reference sequence). This CDR3 comprises 15 residues. The CDR3 nucleotides are TGTGCCAGCAGCTTAGGGGTAGCGGGGGTAAACATTCAGTACTTC. Translated: CASSLGVAGVNIQYF. Together with reference TRBV7-9 and TRBJ2-4, the CDR3 gives the full variable domain: DTGVSQNPRHKITKRGQNVTFRCDPISEHNRLYWYRQTLGQGPEFLTYFQNEAQLEKSRLLSDRFSAERPKGSFSTLEIQRTEQGDSAMYLCASSLGVAGVNIQYFGAGTRLSVL.

This chain's CDR3 is CASSFSGAFNEKLFF. In DNA, the CDR3 is TGTGCCAGCAGCTTCTCAGGGGCCTTTAATGAAAAACTGTTTTTT. The chain employs TRBV11-2 and TRBJ1-4; the D gene is possibly TRBD1 (6 bases). Germline CDR1 and CDR2: SGHAT and FQNNGV. Trimming took 3 bases from V and 4 from J, leaving 12 bases between them. This CDR3 contains 15 residues.

The CDR3 DNA is TGTGCCAGCAGACAGGTCGGGGGGACCCAGTACTTC. Translating gives CASRQVGGTQYF. The rearrangement uses TRBV5-4 and TRBJ2-5; D perhaps matches TRBD2 (6 bases). Trimming removed 5 bases from V and 7 bases from J, with 12 bases in between. Germline V gene data show CDR1 as SGHNT and CDR2 as YYREEE (reference sequence). This CDR3 region has 12 residues.

V gene TRBV5-4 combines with J gene TRBJ2-7; maybe TRBD2 (6 bases). V was shortened by 0 bases and J by 4 bases, with 17 bases between the two germline ends. The CDR3 has 16 residues. In germline, CDR1 is SGHNT, CDR2 YYREEE (reference sequence). CDR3 nucleotides: TGTGCCAGCAGCTTGGCCGGGGGTGCCTGGGGGTACGAGCAGTACTTC. This encodes CASSLAGGAWGYEQYF.

The chain recombines TRBV19 with TRBJ1-2; D gene ambiguous. V was cut by 5 bases and J by 8 bases, with 12 bases left in between. CDR1 and CDR2 from the germline V gene are LNHDA and SQIVND (reference sequence). The length of the CDR3 is 12 residues. CDR3 region: CASSPRQRGYTF. The CDR3, as DNA: TGTGCCAGTAGTCCTCGACAACGGGGCTACACCTTC.

The genes are TRBV6-5 and TRBJ2-7, with 9 nucleotides matching TRBD1. After removal of 8 bases from V and 4 bases from J, the junction contained 3 bases not matched to a gene. Per the germline V gene, CDR1 is MNHEY and CDR2 is SVGAGI. This CDR3 spans 12 amino acids. The CDR3 nucleotides are TGTGCCAGCCGGGGGACAGGGTACGAGCAGTACTTC. Protein sequence: CASRGTGYEQYF.

V usage is TRBV5-1 and J usage is TRBJ2-5; 7 nucleotides line up with TRBD1. CDR3 size: 15 residues. V was clipped by 6 bases and J by 2 bases; unmatched bases: 10. Looked up from germline, CDR1 is SGHRS and CDR2 is YFSETQ. Written as DNA, the CDR3 is TGCGCCAGCAACCTCCTCGGGACAGCGCAAGAGACCCAGTACTTC. It specifies CASNLLGTAQETQYF.

This sequence joins TRBV7-2 and TRBJ2-7; a possible D gene is TRBD1 (5 bases). In germline, CDR1 is SGHTA, CDR2 FQGNSA. Trimming left V 1 base short and J 1 base short, with 17 bases between. CDR3 length equals 17 residues. The CDR3 coding sequence is TGTGCCAGCAGCTTAGAAGGTGGTGGACACCAATCCTACGAGCAGTACTTC. It encodes CASSLEGGGHQSYEQYF.

The rearrangement joins TRBV7-9 to TRBJ2-2; TRBD2 matches 8 bases. This CDR3 is built from 18 residues. V shed 2 bases and J 1 base; nucleotides not matched to a gene: 9. Germline CDR1 and CDR2: SEHNR and FQNEAQ (reference sequence). CDR3 amino acids: CASSLIAPGGRNTGELFF. DNA for the CDR3: TGTGCCAGCAGCTTAATCGCCCCGGGAGGGAGGAACACCGGGGAGCTGTTTTTT.

The chain combines TRBV4-3 with TRBJ1-3; possible D gene TRBD1, 6 bases. V gave up 6 bases and J gave up 0 bases, with 15 bases separating them. CDR1 and CDR2 (germline): LGHNA, YSLEER. This CDR3 has 16 residues. CDR3 region: CASSKRGGLSGNTIYF. The CDR3 region has the DNA TGCGCCAGCAGTAAGAGGGGGGGTCTCTCTGGAAACACCATATATTTT.

This chain uses TRBV27 with TRBJ1-2, with D tentatively TRBD1 (6 bases). Per the germline V gene, CDR1 is MNHEY and CDR2 is SMNVEV (reference sequence). The V and J ends lost 5 bases and 8 bases respectively, with 18 bases between them. This CDR3 comprises 14 residues. The DNA of the CDR3 is TGTGCCAGCAGTCCAAATGACAGGTTGGGGGGCTACACCTTC. Its protein product is CASSPNDRLGGYTF.

The chain carries TRBV2 and TRBJ2-3; TRBD2 agrees at 9 bases. CDR1 is SNHLY and CDR2 is FYNNEI in the germline V gene. The J segment lost 2 bases and the V segment lost 2 bases, leaving 2 bases of the junction unmatched. The CDR3 has 15 residues. The CDR3 sequence is CASSELAGSTDTQYF. CDR3 coding DNA: TGTGCCAGCAGTGAACTAGCGGGGTCCACAGATACGCAGTATTTT.

The chain joins TRBV5-1 to TRBJ2-2; TRBD1 aligns across 7 bases. V lost 4 bases to trimming and J lost 7 bases; unmatched junction nucleotides: 7. Per the germline V gene, CDR1 is SGHRS and CDR2 is YFSETQ. CDR3 length: 14 amino acids. The CDR3 sequence is CASSPDREGGELFF. As DNA, the CDR3 is TGCGCCAGCAGCCCTGACAGGGAAGGCGGGGAGCTGTTTTTT.